This passage covers 20 T cell receptor beta chains from one sample sequenced in a study of cytomegalovirus exposure and HLA in healthy donors. PCR amplification relied on 60 Vbeta primers (plus 13 Jbeta primers). This table comes from immunoSEQ multiplex PCR, and its TCRdb copy is limited to in-frame clones, with some not included. This repertoire shows 30,000 to 40,000 clones, roughly 80% found once; its top ten account for approximately 9.4%. Sequencing input: PBMCs. The receptors were sampled from a woman aged 40 to 50 in good health and CMV-seronegative.

The chain couples TRBV28 to TRBJ2-4; possible D gene TRBD1, 5 bases. Germline CDR1 is MDHEN and CDR2 is SYDVKM. CDR3 length: 15 residues. Trimming removed 3 bases from V and 0 bases from J, with 9 bases in between. CDR3 nucleotides: TGTGCCAGCAGTTTTCCAGGGCTAGCCAAAAACATTCAGTACTTC. It is translated as CASSFPGLAKNIQYF.

V and J are TRBV29-1 and TRBJ1-1; 8 nucleotides align to TRBD1. The CDR3 is 15 residues long. V shed 5 bases, J shed 0 bases, and the junction held 8 bases outside the gene matches. The germline V gene encodes CDR1 SQVTM and CDR2 ANQGSEA. The CDR3: CSVRTGRGMNTEAFF. CDR3 nucleotides: TGCAGCGTTAGGACAGGGAGGGGGATGAACACTGAAGCTTTCTTT.

CDR3 nucleotide sequence: TGTGCCAGCAGCTTAGTTGGCAACGTAAACTATGGCTACACCTTC. This codes for CASSLVGNVNYGYTF. V usage is TRBV7-9 and J usage is TRBJ1-2, with D hard to call. CDR3 size: 15 residues. V gave up 1 base and J gave up 2 bases, with 11 bases separating them. CDR1 is SEHNR, CDR2 FQNEAQ, per germline (reference sequence).

The chain carries TRBV9 and TRBJ1-6; 7 bases are a match to TRBD1. The V segment lost 0 bases and the J segment 4 bases; nucleotides outside the gene matches: 1. CDR3 length: 15 residues. Germline V gives CDR1 SGDLS, CDR2 YYNGEE. The CDR3 coding sequence is TGTGCCAGCAGCGTAGGGGACAGTTATAATTCACCCCTCCACTTT. It specifies CASSVGDSYNSPLHF.

V usage is TRBV6-5 and J usage is TRBJ2-7; 12 bases are shared with TRBD1. J lost 4 bases, V lost 6 bases, and 1 base had no gene match. Germline V gene lookup returns CDR1 MNHEY and CDR2 SVGAGI. This CDR3 spans 13 amino acids. The CDR3, as DNA: TGTGCCAGCAGGGGACAGGGGGCATACGAGCAGTACTTC. The encoded protein is CASRGQGAYEQYF.

This clone occurred a few times. The chain uses TRBV19 and TRBJ1-1, with D possibly matching TRBD1 (6 bases). The CDR3 has 16 residues. With 3 bases removed from V and 7 bases from J, the gap between germline ends came to 21 bases. CDR1 LNHDA and CDR2 SQIVND come from the germline V gene (reference sequence). The CDR3 spells CASSIRGTTGSVEAFF. CDR3 DNA: TGTGCCAGTAGTATTAGGGGCACGACAGGATCGGTTGAAGCTTTCTTT.

The rearrangement joins TRBV28 to TRBJ1-2, with a tentative D call TRBD1 (6 bases). Trimming stripped 1 base from V and 2 bases from J, with 17 bases between. CDR1 is MDHEN, CDR2 SYDVKM, per germline. The CDR3 spans 17 residues. The CDR3 bases are TGTGCCAGCAGTTTATTAGGGGTGGGGGGGCCCAACTATGGCTACACCTTC. Its translation: CASSLLGVGGPNYGYTF.

The V call is TRBV6-1, the J call TRBJ1-5, with D maybe TRBD1 (5 bases). The V and J ends lost 6 bases and 6 bases respectively, with 9 bases between them. Germline CDR1 is MNHNS and CDR2 is SASEGT. CDR3 size: 12 residues. CDR3 nucleotide sequence: TGTGCCAGCAGGGGGCCTCCTCAGCCCCAGCATTTT. This translates into CASRGPPQPQHF.

This clone has only one observation. The V gene is TRBV7-2, the J gene TRBJ2-5; tentative D call: TRBD2 (6 bases). There are 14 residues in the CDR3. Trimming removed 5 bases from V and 9 bases from J, with 19 bases in between. Germline assignment: CDR1 SGHTA and CDR2 FQGNSA. CDR3 in DNA: TGTGCCAGCAGCCCGACCCCGGGACGGAGGGCCCAGTACTTC. The encoded protein is CASSPTPGRRAQYF.

The chain combines TRBV7-6 with TRBJ1-1, with a tentative D call TRBD1 (5 bases). The CDR3 is 16 residues long. Germline CDR1 reads SGHVS; CDR2 reads FNYEAQ. Trimming stripped 6 bases from V and 0 bases from J, with 17 bases between. The CDR3 reads CASSYSREGLNTEAFF. CDR3 bases: TGTGCCAGCAGTTACAGCCGGGAGGGGTTGAACACTGAAGCTTTCTTT.

The chain uses TRBV29-1 and TRBJ2-1, with D maybe TRBD1 (6 bases). Trimming removed 7 bases from V and 4 bases from J, with 17 bases in between. This CDR3 has 14 residues. CDR1 SQVTM and CDR2 ANQGSEA come from the germline V gene. The CDR3 loop is CSAKRGFGYNEQFF. CDR3 nucleotide sequence: TGCAGCGCAAAGAGGGGGTTCGGTTACAATGAGCAGTTCTTC.

The J gene is TRBJ2-5, the V gene TRBV9; D gene ambiguous. CDR3 size: 13 residues. Between the trimmed V and J ends, which lost 3 bases and 5 bases, there was a span of 11 bases. Germline CDR1 SGDLS, CDR2 YYNGEE. The CDR3 sequence is CASSASLGETQYF. The CDR3 DNA sequence: TGTGCCAGCAGCGCCAGTCTGGGCGAGACCCAGTACTTC.

J is TRBJ2-3 and V is TRBV19; 7 bases agree with TRBD1. CDR1 is LNHDA, CDR2 SQIVND, per germline (reference sequence). Unmatched junction bases numbered 8, after V lost 5 bases and J lost 6 bases. There are 14 residues in the CDR3. CDR3 amino acids: CASSETGFLDTQYF. DNA of the CDR3: TGTGCCAGTAGTGAGACAGGGTTCCTTGATACGCAGTATTTT.

This clone was observed a handful of times. The CDR3 sequence is CASSFQAGTGWEKLFF. The CDR3, as DNA: TGTGCCAGCAGCTTTCAAGCCGGGACAGGGTGGGAAAAACTGTTTTTT. V is TRBV7-9 and J is TRBJ1-4, with 9 bases lining up with TRBD1. J was trimmed by 8 bases and V by 3 bases; bases with no gene match: 10. This CDR3 region has 16 residues. CDR1 is SEHNR and CDR2 is FQNEAQ in the germline V gene (reference sequence).

The chain employs TRBV6-5 and TRBJ1-2; 9 nucleotides align to TRBD1. The J segment lost 4 bases and the V segment lost 7 bases, leaving 10 bases of the junction unmatched. The CDR3 is 15 residues long. Per germline, CDR1 MNHEY and CDR2 SVGAGI. Written as DNA, the CDR3 is TGTGCCAGCACCAGATCGGGACAGGGTTCCTATGGCTACACCTTC. Its protein is CASTRSGQGSYGYTF.

The sample holds a few counts of this clone. CDR3 nucleotide sequence: TGCGCCAGCAGCCCGACAGGGGGCTTGAACACCGGGGAGCTGTTTTTT. Amino acids: CASSPTGGLNTGELFF. The chain carries TRBV4-1 and TRBJ2-2; 10 bases are a match to TRBD1. The J segment lost 1 base and the V segment lost 4 bases, leaving 3 bases of the junction unmatched. Germline CDR1 MGHRA, CDR2 YSYEKL. The CDR3 consists of 16 residues.

Only a few counts were recorded for this clone. CDR3 coding DNA: TGTGCCAGCAGTGAAATGGGCATTACCTACGAGCAGTACTTC. This translates into CASSEMGITYEQYF. The genes are TRBV6-1 and TRBJ2-7; no clear D. Trimming took off 2 bases at V and 2 bases at J, with 10 bases between the two ends. This CDR3 has 14 amino acids. From germline, CDR1 is MNHNS and CDR2 SASEGT.

The rearrangement uses TRBV27 and TRBJ2-7; 10 bases fit TRBD2. This CDR3 comprises 15 residues. The germline gives CDR1 MNHEY, CDR2 SMNVEV (reference sequence). V trimming: 5 bases; J trimming: 6 bases; junction bases outside the gene matches: 10. This chain's CDR3 is CASSPLAGALREQYV. CDR3 coding DNA: TGTGCCAGCAGTCCCCTAGCGGGGGCCCTACGCGAGCAGTACGTC.

The chain carries TRBV5-1 and TRBJ2-3, with D possibly TRBD2 on 7 matching bases. The length of the CDR3 is 14 residues. Germline V CDR1 and CDR2: SGHRS, YFSETQ. The V end was cut by 2 bases, the J end by 4 bases, with 11 bases between. Written as DNA, the CDR3 is TGCGCCAGCAGCTTAGGGGGGGTAGCAGATACGCAGTATTTT. It yields the protein CASSLGGVADTQYF.

This clone appeared a single time. J is TRBJ2-1 and V is TRBV2, with D perhaps TRBD1 (6 bases). With 6 bases removed from V and 1 base from J, the gap between germline ends came to 13 bases. CDR1 and CDR2 (germline): SNHLY, FYNNEI. The CDR3 contains 15 residues. The CDR3 spells CASREDRISYNEQFF. CDR3 nucleotides: TGTGCCAGCAGGGAGGACAGAATTTCCTACAATGAGCAGTTCTTC.